The rows below give T cell receptor beta chains drawn from one sample of a study of a mutant IDH1 vaccine in newly diagnosed glioma. What these receptors recognize is not known. Profiled with immunoSEQ multiplex PCR; TCRdb holds only in-frame clones, not every one. Seen here are 70,000 to 100,000 clones, 75% to 95% observed once, and the top ten hold 0.56%. The sample consisted of PBMCs, taken from a glioma patient whose treatment included an IDH1 peptide vaccine. These receptor sequences come from a woman in her forties or fifties with glioma. Each CDR3 is given with its conserved first and last residue. Each record gives: J gene, V gene, CDR3 length, clone size, D gene, CDR3 DNA, CDR3 protein. A D gene is named only where the DNA matches it firmly. Only some rows state a clone size, as once, few, many or a class for expanded clones.

TRBJ1-2 TRBV20-1 11 once - TGCAGTGCTGAGGGGGTATCGGGCTACACCTTC CSAEGVSGYTF
TRBJ2-7 TRBV6-5 13 - - TGTGCCAGCAATTACGAACGACAGTACGAGCAGTACTTC CASNYERQYEQYF
TRBJ1-1 TRBV19 15 few - TGTGCCAGTAGTATTTCTGGGTTTGATAACACTGAAGCTTTCTTT CASSISGFDNTEAFF
TRBJ2-3 TRBV28 16 once - TGTGCCAGCAGATCCTCTCCCAGGGGGGGCTTATATACGCAGTATTTT CASRSSPRGGLYTQYF
TRBJ2-5 TRBV7-9 14 - TRBD1 TGTGCCAGCAGCCTTAGTCGACAGGGGGAGACCCAGTACTTC CASSLSRQGETQYF
TRBJ1-5 TRBV4-1 17 - - TGCGCCAGCAGCCAAGGTGTAACAGGGCTTCCGAATCAGCCCCAGCATTTT CASSQGVTGLPNQPQHF
TRBJ1-1 TRBV6-5 14 - - TGTGCCAGCAGTTCCCTCAAAGGCAACACTGAAGCTTTCTTT CASSSLKGNTEAFF
TRBJ1-4 TRBV27 13 - - TGTGCCAGCAGTAGAAGGGATAATGAAAAACTGTTTTTT CASSRRDNEKLFF
TRBJ2-5 TRBV2 13 - TRBD1 TGTGCCAGCGACCGGGACAGGGAAGAGACCCAGTACTTC CASDRDREETQYF
TRBJ2-1 TRBV2 15 - TRBD2 TGTGCCAGCAGTCTAGCGGGAGGGATTTACAATGAGCAGTTCTTC CASSLAGGIYNEQFF
TRBJ2-7 TRBV30 16 - TRBD1 TGTGCCTGGAGTCTTAGGACCGGGACAGGGGCCTACGAGCAGTACTTC CAWSLRTGTGAYEQYF
TRBJ2-7 TRBV30 14 - TRBD1 TGTGCCTGGTCACGATGGCAGGGGGCTAACGAGCAGTACTTC CAWSRWQGANEQYF
TRBJ2-2 TRBV6-5 16 - - TGTGCCAGCAGTTACTTTGGTGGGGGAGGCGCCGGGGAGCTGTTTTTT CASSYFGGGGAGELFF
TRBJ1-1 TRBV30 12 - TRBD1 TGTGCCTGGGACAGGGGATACACTGAAGCTTTCTTT CAWDRGYTEAFF
TRBJ2-7 TRBV10-3 14 - - TGTGCCATCAGTACCGGGACAATCGCGTACGAGCAGTACTTC CAISTGTIAYEQYF
TRBJ1-1 TRBV5-6 16 - TRBD1 TGTGCCAGCAGCTTCGGACAGGGGGGGACGAACACTGAAGCTTTCTTT CASSFGQGGTNTEAFF
TRBJ1-5 TRBV7-9 13 - - TGTGCCAGCAGCGGTCAGGGGTTTCAGCCCCAGCATTTT CASSGQGFQPQHF
TRBJ2-1 TRBV19 12 - - TGTGCCAGTAGTACCCGGGCGGGTGAGCAGTTCTTC CASSTRAGEQFF
TRBJ2-3 TRBV5-1 16 - - TGCGCCAGCAGCTTGGCCTTGCGGGACGGGGCAGATACGCAGTATTTT CASSLALRDGADTQYF
TRBJ1-6 TRBV18 13 - - TGTGCCAGCCCATCGGTACGGGATTCACCCCTCCACTTT CASPSVRDSPLHF
TRBJ1-3 TRBV28 14 - TRBD1 TGTGCCAGCAGTTCGGGACAGGTTGGAAACACCATATATTTT CASSSGQVGNTIYF
TRBJ2-4 TRBV19 18 - TRBD2 TGTGCCAGTAGTATGTGGGGACTAGCGGGAGCGGCCAAAAACATTCAGTACTTC CASSMWGLAGAAKNIQYF
TRBJ1-2 TRBV29-1 10 - - TGCAGCGTTGAAGACTATGGCTACACCTTC CSVEDYGYTF
TRBJ2-3 TRBV19 14 - - TGTGCCAGTAGTTCCGGGACGGACACAGATACGCAGTATTTT CASSSGTDTDTQYF
TRBJ1-6 TRBV7-2 13 - TRBD1 TGTGCCAGCAGCTTAGGTGGGACAGCACCCCTCCACTTT CASSLGGTAPLHF
TRBJ2-5 TRBV19 11 - - TGTGCCAGTAGTGCAGGAGAGACCCAGTACTTC CASSAGETQYF
TRBJ2-7 TRBV27 14 - - TGTGCCAGCAGTTCCCGAGGACGAGGAAACGAGCAGTACTTC CASSSRGRGNEQYF
TRBJ1-1 TRBV7-9 14 few - TGTGCCAGCAGCTTGGGCAGGGAGTACACTGAAGCTTTCTTT CASSLGREYTEAFF
TRBJ2-4 TRBV19 17 - - TGTGCCAGTACCCCCGGGACGAGCGGGTATGCCAAAAACATTCAGTACTTC CASTPGTSGYAKNIQYF
TRBJ2-7 TRBV7-9 16 - - TGTGCCAGCAGCTTATCATCAGGACACCCACAGTACGAGCAGTACTTC CASSLSSGHPQYEQYF
TRBJ1-1 TRBV5-1 15 - - TGCGCCAGCAGCTTAACAGGGACGGCGGACACTGAAGCTTTCTTT CASSLTGTADTEAFF
TRBJ2-3 TRBV25-1 17 - - TGTGCCAGCAGTGAATCTCTCCCTAGGGGCCCCGGAGATACGCAGTATTTT CASSESLPRGPGDTQYF
TRBJ1-1 TRBV5-4 15 - - TGTGCCAGCAGCTCGGCGGGCCGAGGGAACACTGAAGCTTTCTTT CASSSAGRGNTEAFF
TRBJ2-1 TRBV5-1 13 - TRBD1 TGCGCCAGCAGCCCTGGGACAGTTGATGAGCAGTTCTTC CASSPGTVDEQFF
TRBJ2-5 TRBV19 15 once - TGTGCCAGTAGTATAGGAGGAGGCAGGGGAGAGACCCAGTACTTC CASSIGGGRGETQYF
TRBJ2-3 TRBV27 13 - - TGTGCCAGCAGTCCCCGACAGACAGATACGCAGTATTTT CASSPRQTDTQYF
TRBJ2-7 TRBV11-2 12 - - TGTGCCAGCAGCCCGGACTCGTACGAGCAGTACTTC CASSPDSYEQYF
TRBJ2-7 TRBV7-9 16 - TRBD2 TGTGCCAGCAGCGATAAACTAGCGGGAGGTTCCTACGAGCAGTACTTC CASSDKLAGGSYEQYF
TRBJ1-1 TRBV6-1 13 - - TGTGCCAGCAGAGGGGTGGGGGGCGCTGAAGCTTTCTTT CASRGVGGAEAFF
TRBJ1-4 TRBV6-5 12 - - TGTGCCAGCAGTTACGTCGTAGAAAAACTGTTTTTT CASSYVVEKLFF
TRBJ2-7 TRBV5-6 15 - - TGTGCCAGCAGCTTCAGGGGAGGGGGGTCCGACGAGCAGTACTTC CASSFRGGGSDEQYF
TRBJ2-5 TRBV5-1 15 once TRBD2 TGCGCCAGCAGCGGGACTAGCGGTGGGGGAGGAACCCAGTACTTC CASSGTSGGGGTQYF